The sequence of this TCR beta chain was determined in a study of read filtering for tumor transcriptome and immune sequencing. This library used roughly 400 ng RNA and molecular barcoded adaptors spanning alpha/delta and beta/gamma chains. TCRdb processed the reads anew with MiXCR; each CDR3 protein has one entry. Here the sample spans around 25,000 distinct CDR3 sequences, about 20% being singletons. The CDR3 runs 14 residues. V shed 5 bases, J shed 14 bases, and the junction held 14 bases outside the gene matches. Germline CDR1 reads SGHTA; CDR2 reads FQGNSA. The clonotype originates from a donor aged 40 or older with multiple myeloma. The sequencing input was a population of CD138-negative cells sorted from bone marrow. The V call is TRBV7-2, the J call TRBJ1-4; TRBD1 matches 7 bases. The CDR3 nucleotides read TGTGCCAGCAGCGGGACAGATCAGACGAAAAGTCTGTTTTTT. It is translated as CASSGTDQTKSLFF.